The 8 T cell receptor beta chains below all came from one sample that was sequenced in a study of shared clonotypes between healthy human individuals (dated by TCRdb to about 2020). Receptor amplification or capture employed the immunoSEQ multiplex PCR assay. TCRdb mirrors the immuneACCESS table, restricted to in-frame sequences. Some clones are absent from its copies; in checked studies, under half trace to an unresolved V gene, and the reason for the others is unknown. The sample profile shows about 2.3 million clones; less than 95% of them were found once. The ten most abundant clones make up approximately 0.39% of the sample. The material sequenced was naive CD4+ T cells from PBMCs. The meaning of the sample's cell subset or site label: CD45RA+ positively selected. Source of these receptors: a man between 18 and 29 years old in good health. Some clones in this sample may be carry-over from other donors' samples.

The chain combines TRBV6-5 with TRBJ1-2, with D possibly matching TRBD1 (5 bases). The length of the CDR3 is 12 residues. Looked up from germline, CDR1 is MNHEY and CDR2 is SVGAGI. V gave up 6 bases and J gave up 2 bases, with 7 bases separating them. As DNA, the CDR3 is TGTGCCAGCAGCCGGGGGAACTATGGCTACACCTTC. This gives the protein CASSRGNYGYTF.

This chain links TRBV5-1 with TRBJ1-1; weak D call: TRBD1 (6 bases). Trimming removed 4 bases at V and 4 bases at J, with 17 bases between. Germline V gives CDR1 SGHRS, CDR2 YFSETQ. The CDR3 runs to 15 residues. The CDR3 here is CASSDQTGGGTEAFF. The DNA of the CDR3 is TGCGCCAGCAGCGATCAGACTGGAGGGGGCACTGAAGCTTTCTTT.

This sequence joins TRBV30 and TRBJ2-2; D call uncertain. Germline loops: CDR1 GTSNPN, CDR2 SVGIG (reference sequence). This CDR3 is built from 14 residues. V shed 4 bases and J shed 1 base, with 10 bases lying between them. The CDR3 reads CAWITSMNTGELFF. CDR3 bases: TGTGCCTGGATCACCTCCATGAACACCGGGGAGCTGTTTTTT.

This chain joins TRBV25-1 and TRBJ2-7; TRBD2 agrees at 8 bases. Losses at the gene ends were 3 bases for V and 4 bases for J; bases not matched to a gene: 5. The CDR3 is 14 amino acids. The germline V gene has CDR1 MGHDK and CDR2 SYGVNS. Here the CDR3 reads CASSDSGGVYEQYF. Here the CDR3 DNA reads TGTGCCAGCAGTGATTCGGGGGGGGTTTACGAGCAGTACTTC.

This clone was counted only a few times. This same CDR3 is encoded by further DNA sequences in the sample. The rearrangement links TRBV20-1 to TRBJ1-1; D possibly corresponds to TRBD1 (6 bases). The CDR3 runs to 11 residues. V shed 1 base and J shed 7 bases, with 7 bases lying between them. Germline CDR1 is DFQATT and CDR2 is SNEGSKA (reference sequence). CDR3 coding DNA: TGCAGTGCTAGAGGGACAGTTGAAGCTTTCTTT. Translated, it gives CSARGTVEAFF.

This clone was seen just once. V is TRBV6-1 and J is TRBJ2-3, with 12 positions matching TRBD2. This CDR3 is 17 amino acids long. Per germline, CDR1 MNHNS and CDR2 SASEGT. With V trimmed by 4 bases and J by 5 bases, 10 bases remained unmatched. CDR3 DNA sequence: TGTGCCAGCAGTGGGGGACTAGCGGGTCTATGGGGAGATACGCAGTATTTT. This sequence encodes CASSGGLAGLWGDTQYF.

The chain links TRBV6-1 to TRBJ2-2; D is ambiguous. Deletions cut 4 bases from V and 1 base from J, with 10 bases between. The CDR3 has 15 residues. Germline CDR1 MNHNS, CDR2 SASEGT. The CDR3 nucleotides are TGTGCCAGCAGTGGGCCACAGCTGAACACCGGGGAGCTGTTTTTT. Its protein product is CASSGPQLNTGELFF.

The chain carries TRBV7-2 and TRBJ2-1; the D gene could be TRBD1 or TRBD2 (5 bases each). Germline CDR1 and CDR2: SGHTA and FQGNSA. The CDR3 runs to 17 residues. Trimming stripped 1 base from V and 7 bases from J, with 20 bases between. The CDR3 spells CASSLVSLGEFRNEQFF. The CDR3 nucleotides are TGTGCCAGCAGCTTAGTCTCTTTAGGGGAGTTTCGGAATGAGCAGTTCTTC.